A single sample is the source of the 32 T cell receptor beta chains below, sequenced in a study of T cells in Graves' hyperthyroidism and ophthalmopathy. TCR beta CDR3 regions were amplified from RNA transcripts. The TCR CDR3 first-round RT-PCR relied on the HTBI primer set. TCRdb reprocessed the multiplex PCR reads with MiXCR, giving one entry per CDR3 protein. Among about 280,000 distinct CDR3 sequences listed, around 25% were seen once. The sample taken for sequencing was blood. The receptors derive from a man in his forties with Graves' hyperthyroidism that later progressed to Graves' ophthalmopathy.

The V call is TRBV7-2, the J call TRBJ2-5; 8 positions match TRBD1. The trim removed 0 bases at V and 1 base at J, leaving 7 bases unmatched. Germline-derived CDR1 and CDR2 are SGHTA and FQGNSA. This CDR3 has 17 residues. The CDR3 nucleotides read TGTGCCAGCAGCTTAGCGGGGCAGGGGGCACGCCAAGAGACCCAGTACTTC. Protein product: CASSLAGQGARQETQYF. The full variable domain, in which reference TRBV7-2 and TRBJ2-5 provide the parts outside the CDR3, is GAGVSQSPSNKVTEKGKDVELRCDPISGHTALYWYRQSLGQGLEFLIYFQGNSAPDKSGLPSDRFSAERTGGSVSTLTIQRTQQEDSAVYLCASSLAGQGARQETQYFGPGTRLLVL.

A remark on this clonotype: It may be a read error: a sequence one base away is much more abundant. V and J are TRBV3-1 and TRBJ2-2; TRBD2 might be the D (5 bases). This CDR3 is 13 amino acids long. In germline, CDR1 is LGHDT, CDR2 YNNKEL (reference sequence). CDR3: CASSHGRTGELSF. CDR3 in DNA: TGTGCCAGCAGCCATGGGCGCACCGGGGAGCTGTCTTTT.

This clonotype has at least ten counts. Here the CDR3 reads CASRTGSIYGYTF. For the CDR3, the DNA is TGTGCCAGCAGAACCGGGAGCATCTATGGCTACACCTTC. The V and J genes are TRBV6-1 and TRBJ1-2; D gene uncertain. The CDR3 consists of 13 residues. The germline V gene encodes CDR1 MNHNS and CDR2 SASEGT. Deletions cut 6 bases from V and 4 bases from J, with 12 bases between.

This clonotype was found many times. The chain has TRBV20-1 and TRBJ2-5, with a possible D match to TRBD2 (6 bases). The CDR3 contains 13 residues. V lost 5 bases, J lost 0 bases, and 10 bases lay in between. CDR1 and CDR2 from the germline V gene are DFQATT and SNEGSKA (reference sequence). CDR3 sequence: CSAGDSYQETQYF. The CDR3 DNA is TGCAGTGCTGGGGACTCCTACCAAGAGACCCAGTACTTC.

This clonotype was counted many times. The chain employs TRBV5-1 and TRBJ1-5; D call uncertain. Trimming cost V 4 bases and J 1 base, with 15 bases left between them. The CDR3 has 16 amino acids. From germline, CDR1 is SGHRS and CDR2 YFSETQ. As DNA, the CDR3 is TGCGCCAGCAGCCCGGGTGACATAAGGAGCAATCAGCCCCAGCATTTT. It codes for CASSPGDIRSNQPQHF.

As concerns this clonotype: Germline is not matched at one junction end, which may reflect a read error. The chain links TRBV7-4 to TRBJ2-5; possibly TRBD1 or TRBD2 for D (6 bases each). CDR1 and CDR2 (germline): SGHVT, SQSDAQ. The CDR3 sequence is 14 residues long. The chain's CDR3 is CASGLGGWQETQYF. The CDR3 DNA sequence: TGTGCCAGCGGCTTAGGGGGGTGGCAAGAGACCCAGTACTTC.

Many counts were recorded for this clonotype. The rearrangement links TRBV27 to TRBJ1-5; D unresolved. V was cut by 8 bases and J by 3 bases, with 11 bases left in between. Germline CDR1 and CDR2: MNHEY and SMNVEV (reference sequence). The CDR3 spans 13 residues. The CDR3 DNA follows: TGTGCCAGCGGCACAGAGTACAATCAGCCCCAGCATTTT. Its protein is CASGTEYNQPQHF.

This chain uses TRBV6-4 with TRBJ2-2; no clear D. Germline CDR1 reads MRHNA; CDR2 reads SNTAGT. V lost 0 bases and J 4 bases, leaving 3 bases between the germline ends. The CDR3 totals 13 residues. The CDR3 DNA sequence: TGTGCCAGCAGTGACTCTAGCACCGGGGAGCTGTTTTTT. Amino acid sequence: CASSDSSTGELFF.

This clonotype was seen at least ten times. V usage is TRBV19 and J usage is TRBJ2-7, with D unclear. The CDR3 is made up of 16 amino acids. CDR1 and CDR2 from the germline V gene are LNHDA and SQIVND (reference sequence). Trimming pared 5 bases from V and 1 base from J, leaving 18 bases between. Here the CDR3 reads CASSGSNPALSYEQYF. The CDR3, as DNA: TGTGCCAGTAGTGGGTCAAACCCAGCCCTTTCCTACGAGCAGTACTTC.

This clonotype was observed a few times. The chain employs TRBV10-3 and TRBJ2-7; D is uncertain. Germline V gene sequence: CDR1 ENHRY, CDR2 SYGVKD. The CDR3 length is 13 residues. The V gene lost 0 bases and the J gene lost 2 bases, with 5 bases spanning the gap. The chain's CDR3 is CAISESEPYEQYF. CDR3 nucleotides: TGTGCCATCAGTGAGTCAGAACCCTACGAGCAGTACTTC.

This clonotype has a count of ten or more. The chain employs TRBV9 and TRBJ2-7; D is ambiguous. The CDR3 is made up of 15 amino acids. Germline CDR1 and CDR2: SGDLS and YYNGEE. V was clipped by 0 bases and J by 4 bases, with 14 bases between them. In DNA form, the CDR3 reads TGTGCCAGCAGCGTAGACCACAGTGCCCCTTACGAGCAGTACTTC. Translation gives CASSVDHSAPYEQYF.

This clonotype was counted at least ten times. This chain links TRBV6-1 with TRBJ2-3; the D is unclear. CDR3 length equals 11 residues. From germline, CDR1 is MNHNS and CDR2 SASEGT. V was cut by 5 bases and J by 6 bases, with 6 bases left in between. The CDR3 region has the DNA TGTGCCAGCAGTCCTATCGATACGCAGTATTTT. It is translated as CASSPIDTQYF.

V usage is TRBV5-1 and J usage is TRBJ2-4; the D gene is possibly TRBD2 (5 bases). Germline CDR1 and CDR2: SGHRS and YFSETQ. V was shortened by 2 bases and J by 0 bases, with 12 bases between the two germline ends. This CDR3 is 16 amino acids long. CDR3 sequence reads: CASSLMSGLAKNIQYF. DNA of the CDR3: TGCGCCAGCAGCTTAATGAGCGGACTAGCCAAAAACATTCAGTACTTC.

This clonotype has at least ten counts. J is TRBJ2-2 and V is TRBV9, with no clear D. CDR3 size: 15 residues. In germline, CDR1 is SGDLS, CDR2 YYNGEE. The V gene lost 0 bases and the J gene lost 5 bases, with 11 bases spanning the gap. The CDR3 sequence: CASSVGASETGELFF. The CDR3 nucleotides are TGTGCCAGCAGCGTAGGGGCTAGTGAAACCGGGGAGCTGTTTTTT.

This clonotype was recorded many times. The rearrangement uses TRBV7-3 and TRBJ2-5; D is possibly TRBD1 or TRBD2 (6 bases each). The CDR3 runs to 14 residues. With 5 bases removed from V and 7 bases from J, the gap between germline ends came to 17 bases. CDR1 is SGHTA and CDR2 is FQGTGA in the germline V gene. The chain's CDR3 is CASSPTGGVVTQYF. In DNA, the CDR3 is TGTGCCAGCAGCCCGACAGGAGGGGTAGTGACCCAGTACTTC.

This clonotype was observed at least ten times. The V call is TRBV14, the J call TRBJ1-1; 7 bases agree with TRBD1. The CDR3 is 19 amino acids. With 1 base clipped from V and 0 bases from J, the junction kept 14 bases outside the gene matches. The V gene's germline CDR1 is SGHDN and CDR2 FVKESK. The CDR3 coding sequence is TGTGCCAGCAGCCAAGGGGACAGCCCTAGTTTGGGCATGAACACTGAAGCTTTCTTT. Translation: CASSQGDSPSLGMNTEAFF.

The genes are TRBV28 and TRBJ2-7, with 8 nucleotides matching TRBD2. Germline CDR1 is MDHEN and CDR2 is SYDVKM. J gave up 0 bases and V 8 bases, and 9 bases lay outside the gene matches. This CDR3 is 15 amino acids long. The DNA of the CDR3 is TGTGCCAGCCGATACTTAGCGGGGAACTCCTACGAGCAGTACTTC. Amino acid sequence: CASRYLAGNSYEQYF.

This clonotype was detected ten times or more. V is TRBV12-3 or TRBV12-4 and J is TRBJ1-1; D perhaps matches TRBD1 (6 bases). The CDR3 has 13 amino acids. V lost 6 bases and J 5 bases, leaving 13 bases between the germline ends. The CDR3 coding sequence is TGTGCCAGCAGCCCAGGGGCTTGGACTGAAGCTTTCTTT. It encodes CASSPGAWTEAFF.

CDR3 sequence: CASRRTGRNTEAFF. CDR3 bases: TGTGCCAGCAGACGGACAGGGCGGAACACTGAAGCTTTCTTT. This chain uses TRBV6-2 or TRBV6-3 with TRBJ1-1, with 8 bases lining up with TRBD1. V shed 6 bases and J 1 base; nucleotides not matched to a gene: 4. The CDR3 spans 14 residues. Germline CDR1 is MNHEY and CDR2 is SVGEGT.

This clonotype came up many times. In DNA form, the CDR3 reads TGTGCCAGCAGAAGTAGCGGGGTTGATGGCTACACCTTC. Its translation is CASRSSGVDGYTF. V is TRBV28 and J is TRBJ1-2; D gene uncertain. CDR1 is MDHEN and CDR2 is SYDVKM in the germline V gene. The CDR3 spans 13 residues. Trimming left V 6 bases short and J 6 bases short, with 14 bases between.

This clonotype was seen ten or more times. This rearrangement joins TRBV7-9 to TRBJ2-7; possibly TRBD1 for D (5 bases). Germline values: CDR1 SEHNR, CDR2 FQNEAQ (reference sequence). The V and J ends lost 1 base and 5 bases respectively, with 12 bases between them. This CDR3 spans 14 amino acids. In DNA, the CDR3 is TGTGCCAGCAGCTTAGAAGACAGTTCTCACGAGCAGTACTTC. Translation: CASSLEDSSHEQYF.

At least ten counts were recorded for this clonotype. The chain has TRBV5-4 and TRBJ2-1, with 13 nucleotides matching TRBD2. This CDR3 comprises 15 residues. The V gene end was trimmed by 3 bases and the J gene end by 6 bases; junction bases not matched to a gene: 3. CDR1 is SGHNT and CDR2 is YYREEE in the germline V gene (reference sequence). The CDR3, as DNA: TGTGCCAGCAGCTACGGACTAGCGGGAGTCAATGAGCAGTTCTTC. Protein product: CASSYGLAGVNEQFF.

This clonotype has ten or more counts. The CDR3 loop is CATRDSGQQETQYF. CDR3 nucleotides: TGTGCCACCAGAGACTCGGGACAGCAAGAGACCCAGTACTTC. This chain connects TRBV24-1 to TRBJ2-5; 7 bases map to TRBD1. Trimming removed 7 bases from V and 2 bases from J; junction bases left unmatched: 6. The CDR3 length is 14 residues. Germline CDR1 KGHDR, CDR2 SFDVKD.

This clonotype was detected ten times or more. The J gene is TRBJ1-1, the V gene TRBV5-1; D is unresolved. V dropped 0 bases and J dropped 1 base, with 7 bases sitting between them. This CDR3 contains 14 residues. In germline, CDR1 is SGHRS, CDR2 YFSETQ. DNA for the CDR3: TGCGCCAGCAGCTTGGGAGCAGGGAACACTGAAGCTTTCTTT. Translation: CASSLGAGNTEAFF.

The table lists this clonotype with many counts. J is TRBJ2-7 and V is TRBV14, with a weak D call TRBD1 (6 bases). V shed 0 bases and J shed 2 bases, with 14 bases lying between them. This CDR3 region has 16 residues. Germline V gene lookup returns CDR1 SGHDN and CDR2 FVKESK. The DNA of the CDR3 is TGTGCCAGCAGCCAAGATAGAGGACAGCCGACCTACGAGCAGTACTTC. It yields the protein CASSQDRGQPTYEQYF.

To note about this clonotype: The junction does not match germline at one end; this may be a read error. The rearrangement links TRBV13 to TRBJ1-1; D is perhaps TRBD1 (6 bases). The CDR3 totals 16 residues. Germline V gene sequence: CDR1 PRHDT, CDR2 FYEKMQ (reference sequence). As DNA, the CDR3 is TGTGCCAGCAGTTTAGGGGGGATGATCATGAACACTGAAGCTTTCTTC. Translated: CASSLGGMIMNTEAFF.

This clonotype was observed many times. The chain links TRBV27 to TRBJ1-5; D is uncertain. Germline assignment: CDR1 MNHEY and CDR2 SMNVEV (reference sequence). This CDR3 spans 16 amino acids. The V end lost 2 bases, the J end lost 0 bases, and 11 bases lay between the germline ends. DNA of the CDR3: TGTGCCAGCAGTTTACCGCAAACGATTAGCAATCAGCCCCAGCATTTT. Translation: CASSLPQTISNQPQHF.

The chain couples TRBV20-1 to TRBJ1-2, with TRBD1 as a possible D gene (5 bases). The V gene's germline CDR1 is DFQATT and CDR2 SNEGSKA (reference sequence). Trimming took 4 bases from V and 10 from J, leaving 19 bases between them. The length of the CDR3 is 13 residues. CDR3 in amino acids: CSAKGLGRALYTF. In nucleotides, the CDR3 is TGCAGTGCTAAGGGTCTAGGCAGGGCCCTCTACACCTTC.

CDR3 sequence reads: CASSPPGRGEETQYF. The CDR3, as DNA: TGTGCCAGCAGCCCCCCGGGCCGCGGTGAAGAGACCCAGTACTTC. This rearrangement joins TRBV3-1 to TRBJ2-5; D unclear. Germline V gene sequence: CDR1 LGHDT, CDR2 YNNKEL (reference sequence). The CDR3 consists of 15 residues. Trimming left V 4 bases short and J 3 bases short, with 15 bases between.

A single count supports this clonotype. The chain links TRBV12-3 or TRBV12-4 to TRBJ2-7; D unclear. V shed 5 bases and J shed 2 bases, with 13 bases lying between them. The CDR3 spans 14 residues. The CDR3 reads CASSDPKVPYEQYF. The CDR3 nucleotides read TGTGCCAGCAGTGACCCCAAAGTCCCCTACGAGCAGTACTTC.

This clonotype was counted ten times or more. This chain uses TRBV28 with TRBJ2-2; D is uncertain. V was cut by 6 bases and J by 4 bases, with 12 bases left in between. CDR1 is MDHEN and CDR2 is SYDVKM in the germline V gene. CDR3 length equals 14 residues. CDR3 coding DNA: TGTGCCAGCAGCCCCCACCGCCGCACCGGGGAGCTGTTTTTT. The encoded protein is CASSPHRRTGELFF.

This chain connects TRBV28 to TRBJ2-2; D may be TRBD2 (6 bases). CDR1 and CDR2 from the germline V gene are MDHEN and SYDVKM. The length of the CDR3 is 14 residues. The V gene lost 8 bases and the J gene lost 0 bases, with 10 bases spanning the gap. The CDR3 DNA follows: TGTGCCAGCGGAGGGGCTCCGAACACCGGGGAGCTGTTTTTT. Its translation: CASGGAPNTGELFF.